This is a list of T cell receptor beta chains from one sample in a study of blood T cell dynamics during melanoma immunotherapy. The assay was immunoSEQ multiplex PCR, and TCRdb's table has in-frame clones only and misses some. The sample consists of about 5,800 clones, roughly 85% of them appearing once. Material: blood, obtained from a patient treated with checkpoint blockade. The receptors derive from a human donor with melanoma. CDR3s include the opening cysteine and the closing phenylalanine or tryptophan. The D gene is left open where the match is weak. Size values are once, few and many counts, or a class for expanded clones, and some rows have none.

J: TRBJ2-1
size: NA
D: NA
length: 12
V: TRBV7-3
CDR3: CASSLRGHEQFF
DNA: TGTGCCAGCAGCTTAAGAGGGCATGAGCAGTTCTTC

J: TRBJ2-4
size: NA
D: NA
length: 14
V: TRBV28
CDR3: CASISGIAKNIQYF
DNA: TGTGCCAGCATCTCAGGAATAGCCAAAAACATTCAGTACTTC

J: TRBJ2-1
size: NA
D: TRBD2
length: 13
V: TRBV7-2
CDR3: CASRLAGAGEQFF
DNA: TGTGCCAGCAGGCTAGCGGGGGCGGGTGAGCAGTTCTTC

J: TRBJ2-7
size: NA
D: TRBD2
length: 14
V: TRBV10-1
CDR3: CASRLAGGGYEQYF
DNA: TGCGCCAGCAGGCTAGCGGGAGGAGGTTACGAGCAGTACTTC

J: TRBJ2-7
size: NA
D: TRBD1
length: 13
V: TRBV7-3
CDR3: CASSPGTGGEQYF
DNA: TGTGCCAGCAGCCCAGGGACAGGGGGCGAGCAGTACTTC

J: TRBJ1-4
size: NA
D: NA
length: 16
V: TRBV25-1
CDR3: CASSEGRLQTGEKLFF
DNA: TGTGCCAGCAGTGAAGGAAGGCTTCAAACGGGTGAAAAACTGTTTTTT

J: TRBJ1-3
size: NA
D: TRBD1
length: 16
V: TRBV9
CDR3: CASSGRTGTDANTIYF
DNA: TGTGCCAGCAGCGGACGGACCGGGACAGACGCAAACACCATATATTTT

J: TRBJ2-7
size: once
D: NA
length: 15
V: TRBV5-4
CDR3: CASSLGTLSSYEQYF
DNA: TGTGCCAGCAGCTTAGGTACCTTGAGCTCCTACGAGCAGTACTTC

J: TRBJ2-3
size: NA
D: NA
length: 15
V: TRBV27
CDR3: CASSLSYRDTDTQYF
DNA: TGTGCCAGCAGTTTATCGTATAGGGACACAGATACGCAGTATTTC

J: TRBJ1-5
size: NA
D: NA
length: 15
V: TRBV19
CDR3: CASSMGRGGNQPQHF
DNA: TGTGCCAGTAGTATGGGACGGGGTGGCAATCAGCCCCAGCATTTT